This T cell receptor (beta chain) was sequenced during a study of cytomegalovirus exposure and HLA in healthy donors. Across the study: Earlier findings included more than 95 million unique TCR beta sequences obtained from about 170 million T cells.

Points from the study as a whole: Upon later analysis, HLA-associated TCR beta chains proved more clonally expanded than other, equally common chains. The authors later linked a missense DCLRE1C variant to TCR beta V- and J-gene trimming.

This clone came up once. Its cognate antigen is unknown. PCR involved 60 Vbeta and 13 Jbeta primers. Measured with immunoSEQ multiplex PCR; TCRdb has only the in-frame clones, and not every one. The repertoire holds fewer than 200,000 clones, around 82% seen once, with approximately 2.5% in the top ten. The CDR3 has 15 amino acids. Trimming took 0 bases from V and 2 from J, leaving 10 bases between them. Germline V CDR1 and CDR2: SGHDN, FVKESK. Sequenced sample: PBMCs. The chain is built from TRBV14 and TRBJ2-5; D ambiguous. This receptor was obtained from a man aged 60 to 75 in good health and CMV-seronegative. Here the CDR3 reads CASSQDLGWQETQYF. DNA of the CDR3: TGTGCCAGCAGCCAAGATCTCGGGTGGCAAGAGACCCAGTACTTC.